This T cell receptor beta chain was observed in a study of shared clonotypes between healthy human individuals. Study-wide findings and caveats: Clonotypes which were not shared had lower generation probabilities than clonotypes that all four donors shared.

Assay used: immunoSEQ multiplex PCR; TCRdb lists only in-frame clones, some missing. The sample shows more than 1.2 million clones, less than 99% of them seen only once. Nashville, Tennessee was home to all donors, who were Caucasian adults. This clone was seen only once. The antigen is undetermined. Germline loops: CDR1 SEHNR, CDR2 FQNEAQ (reference sequence). Losses at the gene ends were 0 bases for V and 4 bases for J; bases not matched to a gene: 3. The CDR3 is 15 amino acids. The chain is built from TRBV7-9 and TRBJ1-5, with 7 bases lining up with TRBD1. The specimen was naive CD4+ T cells sorted from blood. Specified subset: CD45RA+ positively selected. The TCR originated in a young man in good health. The CDR3 reads CASSLASGGNQPQHF. In DNA, the CDR3 is TGTGCCAGCAGCTTAGCGTCAGGGGGAAATCAGCCCCAGCATTTT.